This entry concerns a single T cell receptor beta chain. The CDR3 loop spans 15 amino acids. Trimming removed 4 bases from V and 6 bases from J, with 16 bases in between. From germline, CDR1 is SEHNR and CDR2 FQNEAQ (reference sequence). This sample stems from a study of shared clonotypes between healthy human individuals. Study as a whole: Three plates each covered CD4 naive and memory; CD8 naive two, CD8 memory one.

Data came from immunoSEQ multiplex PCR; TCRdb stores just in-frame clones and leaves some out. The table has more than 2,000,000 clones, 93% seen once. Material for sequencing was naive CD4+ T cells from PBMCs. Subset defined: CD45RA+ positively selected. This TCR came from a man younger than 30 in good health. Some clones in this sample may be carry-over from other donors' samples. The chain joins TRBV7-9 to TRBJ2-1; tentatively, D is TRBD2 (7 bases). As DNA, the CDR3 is TGTGCCAGCAGCTCAGCCGGGGGGCTGGTCAATGAGCAGTTCTTC. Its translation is CASSSAGGLVNEQFF.